This T cell receptor beta chain comes out of a study of OX40 agonist ivuxolimab in advanced cancers. The V gene's germline CDR1 is SGHDT and CDR2 YYEEEE. V was pared by 0 bases and J by 10 bases, with 10 bases between. There are 12 residues in the CDR3. The method was immunoSEQ multiplex PCR; TCRdb's version includes in-frame clones alone and lacks a portion of them. Of roughly 48,000 clones listed, 75% to 85% are singletons. The sequenced sample was CD4+ or CD8+ T cells sorted from blood, obtained in a trial of the OX40 agonist ivuxolimab. The receptor comes from an adult with an advanced solid tumor such as melanoma, head and neck, liver or kidney cancer. The chain uses TRBV5-6 and TRBJ1-1; no clear D. CDR3 protein: CASSLVARRAFF. The CDR3 DNA is TGTGCCAGCAGCTTGGTGGCTCGTCGAGCTTTCTTT.